This TCR beta chain was identified during a study of T cells in Graves' hyperthyroidism and ophthalmopathy. Looking at the study overall: Once the initial diagnosis was made, peripheral blood was obtained before any treatment.

Lactation, pregnancy, other autoimmune disease or uncontrolled infection led to exclusion of patients. The CDR3 is made up of 13 amino acids. Germline CDR1 is SNHLY and CDR2 is FYNNEI. V lost 6 bases to trimming and J lost 5 bases, with 13 bases between them. There are a few counts of this clonotype. RNA transcripts yielded amplified TCR beta CDR3 regions. TCR CDR3 underwent first-round RT-PCR with the HTBI primer set. TCRdb re-analysed the multiplex PCR reads in MiXCR, keeping a single row per CDR3 protein. The sample holds under 350,000 distinct CDR3 sequences; around 15% are singletons and the top ten take roughly 7.7%.

This TCR was sampled from a woman between 40 and 50 years old with Graves' hyperthyroidism. Input material: blood. The chain recombines TRBV2 with TRBJ2-5; D is possibly TRBD1 or TRBD2 (5 bases each). The CDR3 region has the DNA TGTGCCAGCAGGACCGAGGGGAAGGAGACCCAGTACTTC. Encoded protein: CASRTEGKETQYF.